This TCR beta chain appears in the sequencing data of a study of early T cells in non-severe SARS-CoV-2 infection. Study in general: Chains stayed unpaired after sequencing of bulk RNA from unsorted whole blood.

This CDR3 region has 17 residues. The ends lost 2 bases at V and 9 bases at J; junction bases unmatched: 9. CDR1 and CDR2 (germline): SGHVS, FNYEAQ. This clonotype was seen ten or more times. Attached unique molecular identifiers marked individual cDNA molecules. TCRdb analysed the 5' RACE reads with MiXCR anew, one entry per CDR3 protein. The sample records fewer than 55,000 distinct CDR3 sequences, roughly 7% being singletons. Sequenced material: whole blood. This TCR derives from an adult who was a healthcare worker with PCR-confirmed SARS-CoV-2 infection or an uninfected control (not recorded which). The V gene is TRBV7-6, the J gene TRBJ2-1; TRBD2 agrees at 14 bases. CDR3 amino acids: CASSLTFPGLAGVEQFF. The CDR3 bases are TGTGCCAGCAGCTTAACCTTTCCGGGACTAGCGGGGGTTGAGCAGTTCTTC.